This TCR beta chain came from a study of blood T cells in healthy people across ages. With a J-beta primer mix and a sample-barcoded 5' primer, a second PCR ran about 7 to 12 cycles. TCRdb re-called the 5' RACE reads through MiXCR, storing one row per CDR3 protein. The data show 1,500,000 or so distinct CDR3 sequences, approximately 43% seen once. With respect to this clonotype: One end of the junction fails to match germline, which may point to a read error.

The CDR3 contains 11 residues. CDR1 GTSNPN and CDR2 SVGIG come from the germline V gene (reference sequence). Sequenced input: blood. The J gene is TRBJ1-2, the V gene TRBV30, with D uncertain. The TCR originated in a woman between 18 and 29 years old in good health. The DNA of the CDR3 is TGTGCCTGGAGTGTCTCGACTAGCTACATCTTC. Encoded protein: CAWSVSTSYIF.